This TCR beta chain was captured in a study of response to subunit inactivated influenza vaccine. V lost 5 bases and J lost 5, with 9 bases in between. CDR3 length: 13 residues. A remark on this clonotype: The antigen remains unidentified.

Study results and caveats: The authors suggested that few new T cells are recruited per seasonal influenza vaccination.

MiXCR, applied by TCRdb to the RT-PCR reads, yields one record per CDR3 protein. The table has over 750,000 distinct CDR3 sequences, 21% seen once; the top ten hold more than 8.5%. The receptor was isolated from a man between 50 and 59 years old who received an inactivated influenza vaccine. Specimen: PBMCs from blood, collected 5 days after vaccination. V is TRBV12-3 or TRBV12-4 and J is TRBJ2-2; no reliable D call. CDR3 loop: CASSIKGTGELFF. CDR3 sequence (DNA): TGTGCCAGCAGTATAAAGGGAACCGGGGAGCTGTTTTTT.